The 8 T cell receptor beta chains reported below all come from one sample, sequenced in a study of control samples from healthy donors and cancer patients. Method: immunoSEQ multiplex PCR; TCRdb's copy keeps in-frame clones and lacks some. The sample carries about 130,000 clones, 92% recorded once. Source material: blood. The origin of the receptors is a man younger than 30 in good health.

This chain links TRBV6-4 with TRBJ2-1, with D possibly being TRBD2 (7 bases). The CDR3 spans 16 residues. The V end was cut by 4 bases, the J end by 0 bases, with 13 bases between. CDR1 is MRHNA, CDR2 SNTAGT, per germline. The CDR3 DNA reads as TGTGCCAGCAGTGTGTGGGGGGGCTCCTCCTACAATGAGCAGTTCTTC. Its translation: CASSVWGGSSYNEQFF.

CDR3 sequence: CASSPAGAPLHEQFF. The CDR3 DNA follows: TGTGCCAGCAGCCCAGCGGGGGCCCCCCTCCATGAGCAGTTCTTC. The chain recombines TRBV3-1 (or the pseudogene TRBV3-2) with TRBJ2-1; 8 positions match TRBD2. The CDR3 extends over 15 amino acids. The trim removed 4 bases at V and 8 bases at J, leaving 10 bases unmatched. Germline assignment: CDR1 LGHDT and CDR2 YNNKEL (reference sequence).

The rearrangement joins TRBV2 to TRBJ2-3; D gene uncertain. V was cut by 5 bases and J by 5 bases, with 5 bases left in between. There are 11 residues in the CDR3. Germline V lookup: CDR1 SNHLY, CDR2 FYNNEI. The CDR3 loop is CASSLEDTQYF. The CDR3 region has the DNA TGTGCCAGCAGTCTAGAAGATACGCAGTATTTT.

The rearrangement links TRBV30 to TRBJ2-3; 7 bases agree with TRBD2. With 0 bases clipped from V and 1 base from J, the junction kept 4 bases outside the gene matches. CDR3 size: 15 residues. CDR1 and CDR2 (germline): GTSNPN, SVGIG (reference sequence). The CDR3 nucleotides are TGTGCCTGGAGTGTCGGAGCGGGGCGCACAGATACGCAGTATTTT. Protein product: CAWSVGAGRTDTQYF.

The chain has TRBV29-1 and TRBJ1-1; D unresolved. The CDR3 covers 15 residues. Looked up from germline, CDR1 is SQVTM and CDR2 is ANQGSEA. Between the trimmed V and J ends, which lost 6 bases and 0 bases, there was a span of 17 bases. The CDR3 loop is CSVEGELGMNTEAFF. In DNA, the CDR3 is TGCAGCGTCGAGGGAGAATTGGGCATGAACACTGAAGCTTTCTTT.

This chain links TRBV6-5 with TRBJ2-1, with TRBD2 matching over 8 bases. This CDR3 spans 15 amino acids. The V gene end was trimmed by 0 bases and the J gene end by 5 bases; junction bases not matched to a gene: 3. Germline V gives CDR1 MNHEY, CDR2 SVGAGI. This CDR3 reads CASSYSLAGHNEQFF. The CDR3 region has the DNA TGTGCCAGCAGTTACTCTCTAGCGGGCCACAATGAGCAGTTCTTC.

The rearrangement links TRBV6-6 to TRBJ1-1; TRBD1 is a possible D gene (5 bases). The CDR3 totals 15 residues. With 8 bases removed from V and 0 bases from J, the gap between germline ends came to 16 bases. Germline CDR1 is MNHNY and CDR2 is SVGAGI (reference sequence). Here the CDR3 reads CASHQSGGMNTEAFF. Written as DNA, the CDR3 is TGTGCCAGCCACCAGTCGGGGGGAATGAACACTGAAGCTTTCTTT.

The chain carries TRBV9 and TRBJ1-6; D gene unclear. The CDR3 sequence is 14 residues long. V was cut by 6 bases and J by 8 bases, with 15 bases left in between. CDR1 is SGDLS, CDR2 YYNGEE, per germline. DNA of the CDR3: TGTGCCAGCACGAGGATTGAAGGTGATTCACCCCTCCACTTT. Its protein is CASTRIEGDSPLHF.